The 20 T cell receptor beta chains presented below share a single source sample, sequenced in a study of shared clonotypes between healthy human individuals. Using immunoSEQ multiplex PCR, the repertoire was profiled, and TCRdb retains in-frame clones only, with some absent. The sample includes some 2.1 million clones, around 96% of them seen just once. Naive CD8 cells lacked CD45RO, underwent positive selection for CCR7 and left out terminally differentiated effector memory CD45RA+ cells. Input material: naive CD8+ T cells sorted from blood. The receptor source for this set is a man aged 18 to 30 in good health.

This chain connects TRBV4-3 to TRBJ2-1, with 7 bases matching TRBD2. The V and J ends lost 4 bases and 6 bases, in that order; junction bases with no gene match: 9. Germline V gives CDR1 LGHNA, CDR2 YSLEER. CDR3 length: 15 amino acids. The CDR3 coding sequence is TGCGCCAGCAGCCCCGTTACGGGAGGAGGCAATGAGCAGTTCTTC. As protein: CASSPVTGGGNEQFF.

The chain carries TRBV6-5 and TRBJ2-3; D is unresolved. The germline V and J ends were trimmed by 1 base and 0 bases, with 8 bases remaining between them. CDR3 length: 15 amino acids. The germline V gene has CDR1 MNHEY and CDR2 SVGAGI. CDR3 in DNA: TGTGCCAGCAGTTACTGGGATACTAGCACAGATACGCAGTATTTT. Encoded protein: CASSYWDTSTDTQYF.

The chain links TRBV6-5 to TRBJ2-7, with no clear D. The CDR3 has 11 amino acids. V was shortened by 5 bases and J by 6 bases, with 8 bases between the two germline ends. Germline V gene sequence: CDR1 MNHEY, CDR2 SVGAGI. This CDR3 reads CASSDWGEQYF. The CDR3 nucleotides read TGTGCCAGCAGTGACTGGGGCGAGCAGTACTTC.

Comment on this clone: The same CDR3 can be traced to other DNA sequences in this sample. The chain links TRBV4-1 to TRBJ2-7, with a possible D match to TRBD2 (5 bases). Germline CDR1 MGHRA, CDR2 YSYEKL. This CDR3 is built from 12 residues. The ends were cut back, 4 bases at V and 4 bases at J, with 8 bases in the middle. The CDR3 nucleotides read TGCGCCAGCAGCCCTGAGGGATACGAGCAGTACTTC. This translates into CASSPEGYEQYF.

The CDR3 DNA reads as TGCGCCAGCAGCCTCGGGACTAGCGGGATCAGCTCCTACGAGCAGTACTTC. This codes for CASSLGTSGISSYEQYF. This rearrangement joins TRBV4-3 to TRBJ2-7; 13 bases are shared with TRBD2. Germline V gene sequence: CDR1 LGHNA, CDR2 YSLEER. This CDR3 region has 17 residues. V dropped 4 bases and J dropped 0; count of bases not matched to a gene: 6.

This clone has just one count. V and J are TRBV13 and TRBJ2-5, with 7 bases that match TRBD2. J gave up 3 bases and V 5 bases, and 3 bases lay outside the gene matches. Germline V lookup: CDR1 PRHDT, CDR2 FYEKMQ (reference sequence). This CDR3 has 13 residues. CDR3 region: CASSHTSEETQYF. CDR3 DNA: TGTGCCAGCAGCCACACTAGCGAAGAGACCCAGTACTTC.

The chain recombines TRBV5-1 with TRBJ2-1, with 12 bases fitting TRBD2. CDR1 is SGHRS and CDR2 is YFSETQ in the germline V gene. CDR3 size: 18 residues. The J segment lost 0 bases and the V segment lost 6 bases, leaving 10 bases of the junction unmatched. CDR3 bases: TGCGCCAGCAACTTACTAGCGGGGGGTATGAGCTCCTACAATGAGCAGTTCTTC. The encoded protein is CASNLLAGGMSSYNEQFF. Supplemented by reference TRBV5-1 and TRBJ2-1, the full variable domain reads KAGVTQTPRYLIKTRGQQVTLSCSPISGHRSVSWYQQTPGQGLQFLFEYFSETQRNKGNFPGRFSGRQFSNSRSEMNVSTLELGDSALYLCASNLLAGGMSSYNEQFFGPGTRLTVL.

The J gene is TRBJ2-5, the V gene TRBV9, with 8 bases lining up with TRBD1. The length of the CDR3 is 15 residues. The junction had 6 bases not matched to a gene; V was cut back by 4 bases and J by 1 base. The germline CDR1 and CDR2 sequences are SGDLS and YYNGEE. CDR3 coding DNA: TGTGCCAGCAGCACAGGACAGGGTGGCCAAGAGACCCAGTACTTC. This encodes CASSTGQGGQETQYF.

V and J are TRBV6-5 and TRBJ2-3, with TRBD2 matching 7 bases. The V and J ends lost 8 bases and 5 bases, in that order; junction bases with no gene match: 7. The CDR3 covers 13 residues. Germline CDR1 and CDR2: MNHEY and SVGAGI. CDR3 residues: CASARLAEDTQYF. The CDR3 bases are TGTGCCAGCGCGAGACTAGCTGAAGATACGCAGTATTTT.

CDR3 in DNA: TGTGCCAGCAGCTTGGCTACCTACGAGCTCTATGGCTACACCTTC. This codes for CASSLATYELYGYTF. The chain combines TRBV7-9 with TRBJ1-2; D not resolved. V was trimmed by 3 bases and J by 4 bases, leaving 15 bases between them. CDR3 length equals 15 residues. Germline V gives CDR1 SEHNR, CDR2 FQNEAQ (reference sequence).

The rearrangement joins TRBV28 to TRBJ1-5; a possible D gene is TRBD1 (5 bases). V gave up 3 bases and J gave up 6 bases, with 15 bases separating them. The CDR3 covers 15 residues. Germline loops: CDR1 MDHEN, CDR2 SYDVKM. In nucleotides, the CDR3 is TGTGCCAGCAGTTTGGACGGGGGATCGGGTCAGCCCCAGCATTTT. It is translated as CASSLDGGSGQPQHF.

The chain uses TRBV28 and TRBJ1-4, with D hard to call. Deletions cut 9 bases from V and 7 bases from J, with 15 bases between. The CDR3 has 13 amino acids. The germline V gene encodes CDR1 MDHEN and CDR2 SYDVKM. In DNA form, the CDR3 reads TGTGCCAGTTTCCAGGCGGCGGGTGAAAAACTGTTTTTT. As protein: CASFQAAGEKLFF.

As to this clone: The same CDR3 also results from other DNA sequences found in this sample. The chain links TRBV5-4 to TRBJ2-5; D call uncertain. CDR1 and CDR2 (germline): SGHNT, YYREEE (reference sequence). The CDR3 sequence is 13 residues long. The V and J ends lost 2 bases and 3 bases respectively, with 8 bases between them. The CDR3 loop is CASSFGGEETQYF. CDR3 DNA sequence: TGTGCCAGCAGCTTCGGTGGGGAAGAGACCCAGTACTTC.

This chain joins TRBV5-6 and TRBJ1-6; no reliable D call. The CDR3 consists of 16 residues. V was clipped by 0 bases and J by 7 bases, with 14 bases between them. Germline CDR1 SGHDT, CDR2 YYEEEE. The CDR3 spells CASSLAMTEHNSPLHF. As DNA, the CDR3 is TGTGCCAGCAGCTTGGCCATGACGGAACACAATTCACCCCTCCACTTT. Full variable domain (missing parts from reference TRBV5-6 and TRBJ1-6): DAGVTQSPTHLIKTRGQQVTLRCSPKSGHDTVSWYQQALGQGPQFIFQYYEEEERQRGNFPDRFSGHQFPNYSSELNVNALLLGDSALYLCASSLAMTEHNSPLHFGNGTRLTVT.

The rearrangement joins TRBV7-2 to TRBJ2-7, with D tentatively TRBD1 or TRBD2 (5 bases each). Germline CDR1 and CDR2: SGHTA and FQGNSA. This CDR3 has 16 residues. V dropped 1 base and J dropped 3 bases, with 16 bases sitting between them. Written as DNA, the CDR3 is TGTGCCAGCAGCTTAGAGTTGATGCAGAGGGGCTACGAGCAGTACTTC. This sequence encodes CASSLELMQRGYEQYF.

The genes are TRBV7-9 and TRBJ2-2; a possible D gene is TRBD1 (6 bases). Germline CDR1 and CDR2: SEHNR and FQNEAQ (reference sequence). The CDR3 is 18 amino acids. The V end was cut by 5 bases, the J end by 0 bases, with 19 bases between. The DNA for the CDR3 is TGTGCCAGCAGCCCTCCCCTCATACAGGGAACGAACACCGGGGAGCTGTTTTTT. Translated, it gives CASSPPLIQGTNTGELFF.

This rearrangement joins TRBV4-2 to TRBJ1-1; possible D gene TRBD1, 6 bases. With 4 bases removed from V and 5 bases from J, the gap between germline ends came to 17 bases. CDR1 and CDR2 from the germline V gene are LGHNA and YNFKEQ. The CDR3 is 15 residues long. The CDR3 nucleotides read TGTGCCAGCAGCCCGGAACAGGGTTGGGATACTGAAGCTTTCTTT. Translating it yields CASSPEQGWDTEAFF.

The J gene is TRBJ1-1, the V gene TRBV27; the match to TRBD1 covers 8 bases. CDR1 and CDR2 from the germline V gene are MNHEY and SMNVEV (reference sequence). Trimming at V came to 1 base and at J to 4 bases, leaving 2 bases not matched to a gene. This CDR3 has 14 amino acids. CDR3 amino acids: CASSLFRGLTEAFF. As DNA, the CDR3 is TGTGCCAGCAGTTTATTCAGGGGGCTCACTGAAGCTTTCTTT.

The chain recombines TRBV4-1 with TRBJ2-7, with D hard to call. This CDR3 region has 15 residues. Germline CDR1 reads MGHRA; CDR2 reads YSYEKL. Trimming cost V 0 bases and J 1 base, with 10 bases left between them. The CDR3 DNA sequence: TGCGCCAGCAGCCAAGATCATGCCGTGTCCTACGAGCAGTACTTC. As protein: CASSQDHAVSYEQYF.

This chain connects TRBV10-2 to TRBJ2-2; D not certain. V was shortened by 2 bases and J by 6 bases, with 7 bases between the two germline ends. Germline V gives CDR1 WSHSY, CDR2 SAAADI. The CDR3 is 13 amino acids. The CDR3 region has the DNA TGCGCCAGCAGTGAGGTGCTGCCCGGGGAGCTGTTTTTT. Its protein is CASSEVLPGELFF.